The text below deals with one T cell receptor beta chain. Assay: immunoSEQ multiplex PCR; the TCRdb copy retains only in-frame clones and omits some. The sample has about 310,000 clones; 89% are singletons. The germline V and J ends were trimmed by 4 bases and 3 bases, with 14 bases remaining between them. CDR1 and CDR2 from the germline V gene are MGHRA and YSYEKL. This CDR3 is built from 15 residues. This entry belongs to a study of blood T cell repertoires in COVID-19. Input material: PBMCs or T cells enriched from blood (not recorded which). J is TRBJ2-3 and V is TRBV4-1; D call uncertain. The clonotype was recovered from a woman in her 30s who had recovered from COVID-19. CDR3 region: CASSPVWSQTDTQYF. CDR3 bases: TGCGCCAGCAGCCCCGTCTGGTCTCAGACAGATACGCAGTATTTT.